This paragraph covers one TCR beta chain sequence. Its antigen is as yet unknown. The data were obtained in a study of shared clonotypes between healthy human individuals. Measured with immunoSEQ multiplex PCR; TCRdb has only the in-frame clones, and not every one. The sample has about 980,000 clones; around three quarters are singletons. Study conclusions and caveats: The study found lower generation probabilities in non-shared clonotypes than in those shared by all four donors. Clonotypes that were shared across a handful of donors made up approximately 5% of naive CD4 clonotypes. Few donors limited the genetic and exposure-history diversity represented.

The CDR3 spans 15 residues. Germline V lookup: CDR1 SGHTA, CDR2 FQGNSA. V lost 5 bases and J 2 bases, leaving 16 bases between the germline ends. CD4+ cells were split into CD45RA+ naive and CD45RA-negative memory subsets. V usage is TRBV7-2 and J usage is TRBJ2-7; possibly TRBD1 or TRBD2 for D (6 bases each). Sequenced material: memory CD4+ T cells sorted from blood. Regarding subset: CD45RA-negative fraction. The TCR originated in a man between 18 and 35 years old in good health. The CDR3 nucleotides read TGTGCCAGCAGCACGGACAGCACGGGAGCCTACGAGCAGTACTTC. Amino acid sequence: CASSTDSTGAYEQYF.